A selection of T cell receptor beta chains follows, all from one sample in a study of post-analysis software for immune sequencing data. TCRdb itself ran the PCR reads through MiXCR, one entry per CDR3 protein. Among roughly 400,000 distinct CDR3 sequences, approximately 37% were seen once, and the ten largest hold about 7.6%. The source material was blood. The origin of the receptors is a girl aged 2 to 10 with multiple sclerosis. Each CDR3 is given with its conserved first and last residue. Fields, in order: D gene, CDR3 length, clone size, V gene, J gene, CDR3 protein, CDR3 DNA. A D gene is named only where the DNA matches it firmly. Clone size is given for some rows only: seen once, a few or many times, or a class if the clone is expanded.

d_gene: .
len: 12
abundance: few
v_gene: TRBV29-1
j_gene: TRBJ2-5
CDR3aa: CSVAASQETQYF
CDR3nt: TGCAGCGTTGCGGCCAGCCAAGAGACCCAGTACTTC

d_gene: .
len: 15
abundance: .
v_gene: TRBV6-6
j_gene: TRBJ2-7
CDR3aa: CASNKESPLTYEQYF
CDR3nt: TGTGCCAGCAATAAGGAGTCCCCCTTAACCTACGAGCAGTACTTC

d_gene: .
len: 12
abundance: .
v_gene: TRBV20-1
j_gene: TRBJ1-2
CDR3aa: CSALTANYGYTF
CDR3nt: TGCAGTGCCCTGACAGCTAACTATGGCTACACCTTC

d_gene: TRBD2
len: 16
abundance: .
v_gene: TRBV20-1
j_gene: TRBJ2-1
CDR3aa: CSASGTSGRSYNEQFF
CDR3nt: TGCAGTGCCTCCGGGACTAGCGGGAGGTCCTACAATGAGCAGTTCTTC

d_gene: .
len: 13
abundance: .
v_gene: TRBV18
j_gene: TRBJ1-2
CDR3aa: CASSPSIGAGYTF
CDR3nt: TGTGCCAGCTCACCCAGTATAGGTGCTGGCTACACCTTC

d_gene: .
len: 14
abundance: .
v_gene: TRBV18
j_gene: TRBJ1-6
CDR3aa: CASSDSARDSPLHF
CDR3nt: TGTGCCAGCTCCGACTCGGCCAGGGATTCACCCCTCCACTTT

d_gene: .
len: 12
abundance: few
v_gene: TRBV20-1
j_gene: TRBJ1-2
CDR3aa: CSAPPRPYGYTF
CDR3nt: TGCAGTGCACCGCCGAGGCCTTATGGCTACACCTTC

d_gene: .
len: 16
abundance: .
v_gene: TRBV15
j_gene: TRBJ2-5
CDR3aa: CATSRDPLVGGETQYF
CDR3nt: TGTGCCACCAGCAGAGATCCCCTAGTCGGGGGTGAGACCCAGTACTTC

d_gene: TRBD1
len: 14
abundance: .
v_gene: TRBV5-1
j_gene: TRBJ2-3
CDR3aa: CASRQGQGEDTQYF
CDR3nt: TGCGCCAGCAGGCAGGGACAGGGTGAAGATACGCAGTATTTT

d_gene: .
len: 13
abundance: few
v_gene: TRBV6-5
j_gene: TRBJ2-3
CDR3aa: CASSTVRADTQYF
CDR3nt: TGTGCCAGCTCGACTGTCCGCGCAGATACGCAGTATTTT

d_gene: .
len: 16
abundance: .
v_gene: TRBV3-1
j_gene: TRBJ1-1
CDR3aa: CASSQSSFGANTEAFF
CDR3nt: TGTGCCAGCAGCCAAAGCTCCTTCGGAGCGAACACTGAAGCTTTCTTT

d_gene: TRBD2
len: 14
abundance: .
v_gene: TRBV28
j_gene: TRBJ2-4
CDR3aa: CASSSGGGADIQYF
CDR3nt: TGTGCCAGCAGTTCGGGCGGGGGGGCCGACATTCAGTACTTC

d_gene: .
len: 13
abundance: few
v_gene: TRBV12-3/TRBV12-4
j_gene: TRBJ2-7
CDR3aa: CASRYLGGYEQYF
CDR3nt: TGTGCCAGCAGGTATCTGGGGGGCTACGAGCAGTACTTC

d_gene: .
len: 16
abundance: few
v_gene: TRBV7-3
j_gene: TRBJ2-3
CDR3aa: CASSPRAGIGTDTQYF
CDR3nt: TGTGCCAGCAGCCCAAGGGCAGGGATCGGCACAGATACGCAGTATTTT

d_gene: .
len: 16
abundance: .
v_gene: TRBV7-8
j_gene: TRBJ1-2
CDR3aa: CASSFDPDSPNYGYTF
CDR3nt: TGTGCCAGCAGCTTCGACCCGGACTCACCGAACTATGGCTACACCTTC

d_gene: .
len: 14
abundance: many
v_gene: TRBV5-1
j_gene: TRBJ2-7
CDR3aa: CASSLGTVSYEQYF
CDR3nt: TGCGCCAGCAGCTTGGGTACGGTCTCCTACGAGCAGTACTTC

d_gene: TRBD2
len: 18
abundance: .
v_gene: TRBV7-2
j_gene: TRBJ2-1
CDR3aa: CASSPVPGLAGGPGEQFF
CDR3nt: TGTGCCAGCAGCCCGGTACCGGGACTAGCGGGAGGGCCGGGTGAGCAGTTCTTC

d_gene: TRBD2
len: 14
abundance: .
v_gene: TRBV4-1
j_gene: TRBJ2-1
CDR3aa: CASKAGVDYNEQFF
CDR3nt: TGCGCCAGCAAAGCGGGGGTAGACTACAATGAGCAGTTCTTC

d_gene: TRBD1
len: 19
abundance: .
v_gene: TRBV7-8
j_gene: TRBJ2-5
CDR3aa: CASSFPLIDRGWGQETQYF
CDR3nt: TGTGCCAGCAGCTTCCCTCTCATCGACAGGGGATGGGGTCAAGAGACCCAGTACTTC

d_gene: .
len: 14
abundance: .
v_gene: TRBV5-1
j_gene: TRBJ1-4
CDR3aa: CASSLRSANEKLFF
CDR3nt: TGCGCCAGCAGCTTGCGATCGGCTAATGAAAAACTGTTTTTT

d_gene: TRBD2
len: 17
abundance: once
v_gene: TRBV7-9
j_gene: TRBJ2-1
CDR3aa: CASSPRTSGTTYNEQFF
CDR3nt: TGTGCCAGCAGCCCGAGGACTAGCGGGACCACCTACAATGAGCAGTTCTTC

d_gene: .
len: 15
abundance: few
v_gene: TRBV20-1
j_gene: TRBJ2-3
CDR3aa: CSARDRGSRTDTQYF
CDR3nt: TGCAGTGCTAGAGATCGTGGGAGCCGCACAGATACGCAGTATTTT

d_gene: .
len: 15
abundance: .
v_gene: TRBV7-2
j_gene: TRBJ1-6
CDR3aa: CASSLGVTGKAPLHF
CDR3nt: TGTGCCAGCAGCTTAGGAGTGACAGGAAAGGCACCCCTCCACTTT

d_gene: .
len: 16
abundance: .
v_gene: TRBV5-1
j_gene: TRBJ2-7
CDR3aa: CASSSPGGTSSYEQYF
CDR3nt: TGCGCCAGCAGCTCCCCGGGCGGGACAAGCTCCTACGAGCAGTACTTC

d_gene: .
len: 15
abundance: .
v_gene: TRBV18
j_gene: TRBJ2-3
CDR3aa: CASSLQGRGTDTQYF
CDR3nt: TGTGCCAGCTCATTACAGGGTCGGGGCACAGATACGCAGTATTTT

d_gene: TRBD2
len: 18
abundance: few
v_gene: TRBV4-2
j_gene: TRBJ2-3
CDR3aa: CASSQVGTSGTSTDTQYF
CDR3nt: TGTGCCAGCAGCCAAGTAGGGACTAGCGGAACTAGCACAGATACGCAGTATTTT

d_gene: .
len: 13
abundance: .
v_gene: TRBV12-3/TRBV12-4
j_gene: TRBJ1-5
CDR3aa: CASRGLSNQPQHF
CDR3nt: TGTGCCAGCAGGGGACTTTCGAATCAGCCCCAGCATTTT

d_gene: .
len: 15
abundance: .
v_gene: TRBV12-3/TRBV12-4
j_gene: TRBJ2-3
CDR3aa: CASNRPGGSTDMQYF
CDR3nt: TGTGCCAGCAACCGCCCCGGCGGAAGCACAGATATGCAGTATTTT

d_gene: TRBD1
len: 17
abundance: .
v_gene: TRBV12-3/TRBV12-4
j_gene: TRBJ2-6
CDR3aa: CASSPSQGIAGANVLTF
CDR3nt: TGTGCCAGCAGTCCCTCACAGGGGATTGCTGGGGCCAACGTCCTGACTTTC

d_gene: TRBD1
len: 15
abundance: .
v_gene: TRBV5-4
j_gene: TRBJ2-7
CDR3aa: CASSSDRDREYEQYF
CDR3nt: TGTGCCAGCAGCTCGGACCGGGACAGGGAATACGAGCAGTACTTC

d_gene: .
len: 11
abundance: .
v_gene: TRBV20-1
j_gene: TRBJ1-1
CDR3aa: CSWGLNTEAFF
CDR3nt: TGCAGTTGGGGGCTGAACACTGAAGCTTTCTTT

d_gene: TRBD2
len: 16
abundance: .
v_gene: TRBV7-6
j_gene: TRBJ2-5
CDR3aa: CASSLVLAGAQETQYF
CDR3nt: TGTGCCAGCAGCTTAGTCCTAGCGGGGGCCCAAGAGACCCAGTACTTC

d_gene: .
len: 14
abundance: .
v_gene: TRBV7-2
j_gene: TRBJ2-7
CDR3aa: CASSDPRGPFEQYF
CDR3nt: TGTGCCAGCAGCGACCCGAGGGGTCCCTTCGAGCAGTACTTC

d_gene: .
len: 17
abundance: .
v_gene: TRBV7-6
j_gene: TRBJ2-7
CDR3aa: CASSPRRGGKDYYEQYF
CDR3nt: TGTGCCAGCAGCCCTCGGAGGGGGGGAAAGGACTACTACGAGCAGTACTTC

d_gene: .
len: 14
abundance: .
v_gene: TRBV5-1
j_gene: TRBJ2-1
CDR3aa: CASSPGPSAYEQFF
CDR3nt: TGCGCCAGCAGCCCTGGACCCTCAGCGTATGAGCAGTTCTTC

d_gene: .
len: 12
abundance: .
v_gene: TRBV11-2
j_gene: TRBJ2-1
CDR3aa: CASSSTFYEQFF
CDR3nt: TGTGCCAGCAGCTCGACTTTCTATGAGCAGTTCTTC

d_gene: .
len: 14
abundance: .
v_gene: TRBV6-2/TRBV6-3
j_gene: TRBJ2-7
CDR3aa: CASRRPGRTYEQYF
CDR3nt: TGTGCCAGCAGAAGACCCGGGCGGACCTACGAGCAGTACTTC

d_gene: .
len: 13
abundance: .
v_gene: TRBV6-6
j_gene: TRBJ2-7
CDR3aa: CASSYSRGDEQYF
CDR3nt: TGTGCCAGCAGTTACAGTCGAGGGGACGAGCAGTACTTC

d_gene: .
len: 15
abundance: .
v_gene: TRBV4-1
j_gene: TRBJ1-2
CDR3aa: CASSQAASQKWGYTF
CDR3nt: TGCGCCAGCAGCCAAGCGGCCAGCCAAAAGTGGGGCTACACCTTC

d_gene: TRBD2
len: 18
abundance: .
v_gene: TRBV4-1
j_gene: TRBJ2-3
CDR3aa: CASSQVLSGGPVTDTQYF
CDR3nt: TGCGCCAGCAGCCAAGTTCTTAGCGGGGGGCCCGTCACAGATACGCAGTATTTT

d_gene: TRBD2
len: 15
abundance: .
v_gene: TRBV12-3/TRBV12-4
j_gene: TRBJ2-5
CDR3aa: CASSANSGRGETQYF
CDR3nt: TGTGCCAGCAGCGCCAATAGCGGGAGGGGAGAGACCCAGTACTTC